This T cell receptor (beta chain) was sequenced during a study of PD-L1 blockade in urothelial cancer. Overall study: Male patients with bladder-origin urothelial cancer numbered about 90% of the roughly 29. The median number of T cells present in blood samples was 140,000 to 150,000.

Repertoires were generated with immunoSEQ multiplex PCR, while TCRdb's copy carries only in-frame clones and drops some. The sample records just over 50,000 clones, about 75% being singletons. The V and J ends lost 5 bases and 0 bases, in that order; junction bases with no gene match: 3. Per germline, CDR1 SGHTA and CDR2 FQGTGA. The CDR3 has 14 residues. Time point specified: pretreatment peripheral blood. Pretreatment sampling and on-treatment sampling together yielded between 1 and 8 samples for each patient. The clonotype was recovered from an older man with urothelial cancer. V gene TRBV7-3 combines with J gene TRBJ2-7; 8 nucleotides agree with TRBD1. Sample: PBMCs, taken around atezolizumab (anti-PD-L1) treatment. The CDR3 sequence is CASSPQGDSYEQYF. CDR3 DNA sequence: TGTGCCAGCAGCCCACAGGGGGACTCCTACGAGCAGTACTTC.